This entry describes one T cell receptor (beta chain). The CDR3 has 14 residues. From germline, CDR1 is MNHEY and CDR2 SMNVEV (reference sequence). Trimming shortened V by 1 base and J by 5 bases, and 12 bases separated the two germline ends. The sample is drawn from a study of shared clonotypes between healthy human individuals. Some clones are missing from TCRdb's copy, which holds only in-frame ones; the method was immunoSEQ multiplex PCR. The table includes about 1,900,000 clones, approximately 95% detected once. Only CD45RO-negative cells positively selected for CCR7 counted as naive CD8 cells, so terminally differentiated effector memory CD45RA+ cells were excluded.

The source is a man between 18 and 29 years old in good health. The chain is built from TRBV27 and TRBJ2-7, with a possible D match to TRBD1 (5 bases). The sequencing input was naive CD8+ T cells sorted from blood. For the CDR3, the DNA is TGTGCCAGCAGTTTATTTCTCAGGGCCGACGAGCAGTACTTC. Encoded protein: CASSLFLRADEQYF.